This TCR beta chain was profiled in a study of blood T cells in healthy people across ages. Background on the study: Per every two T cells, about one barcoded beta molecule was captured by template switching. Study conclusions and caveats: Estimates drawn from one million T cells were deemed to understate diversity.

V shed 2 bases and J shed 5 bases, with 14 bases lying between them. The V gene's germline CDR1 is KGHSH and CDR2 LQKENI. The CDR3 consists of 15 residues. Each sample yielded at least 6 micrograms of PBMC total RNA. Next came a second PCR, run for roughly 6 to 11 cycles, which used a sample-barcoded 5' primer along with a J-beta primer mix. Each sample provided no less than 2.5 million CDR3-containing paired-end reads. TCRdb recomputed calls from the 5' RACE reads with MiXCR, one row per CDR3 protein. The data contain fewer than 2 million distinct CDR3 sequences, around 40% of them singletons. With regard to this clonotype: No antigen is known for it.

The clonotype comes from a human donor in good health. The chain is built from TRBV18 and TRBJ2-3, with D unresolved. Sequencing was done on a sample of blood. The chain's CDR3 is CASSPFGRAEDTQYF. The CDR3 nucleotides are TGTGCCAGCTCACCATTTGGAAGGGCTGAAGATACGCAGTATTTT. Variable domain in full (rest from reference TRBV18 and TRBJ2-3): NAGVMQNPRHLVRRRGQEARLRCSPMKGHSHVYWYRQLPEEGLKFMVYLQKENIIDESGMPKERFSAEFPKEGPSILRIQQVVRGDSAAYFCASSPFGRAEDTQYFGPGTRLTVL.